Listed below are T cell receptor beta chains from one sample, sequenced in a study of OX40 agonist ivuxolimab in advanced cancers. Profiled with immunoSEQ multiplex PCR; TCRdb holds only in-frame clones, not every one. This table has around 80,000 clones, about 86% appearing once. The sample here was CD4+ or CD8+ T cells sorted from blood, taken in a trial of the OX40 agonist ivuxolimab. These receptors all stem from an adult with an advanced solid tumor such as melanoma, head and neck, liver or kidney cancer. Each CDR3 is given with its conserved first and last residue.

J gene,V gene,CDR3 protein
TRBJ1-2,TRBV2,CASKDGQNYGYTF
TRBJ2-3,TRBV15,CATSRAVDTQYF
TRBJ1-5,TRBV10-3,CAISADGSNQPQHF
TRBJ2-7,TRBV7-2,CASSLGHFEQYF
TRBJ1-1,TRBV19,CASSLGIWTEAFF
TRBJ2-7,TRBV5-1,CASSLDMTRGEQYF
TRBJ1-1,TRBV7-3,CASSLRSAGHTEAFF
TRBJ1-1,TRBV11-1,CASSPGEGLGAFF
TRBJ1-1,TRBV11-2,CASSSMIYPWNTEAFF
TRBJ1-3,TRBV6-5,CASRNGGLGDTIYF
TRBJ2-7,TRBV7-9,CASSLAASGVGEQYF
TRBJ2-3,TRBV20-1,CSAPRTDTQYF